This T cell receptor (beta chain) was recorded in a study of cytomegalovirus exposure and HLA in healthy donors (dated by TCRdb to about 2017). In terms of the full investigation: In an earlier analysis of several hundred of the donors, around 290 Gb of sequence data and 90 million to 130 million unique TCR beta sequences from 150 million to 200 million T cells were reported. An early release covering 550 to 700 HLA-typed donors comprised around 300 gigabases of sequencing data and around 80 million unique TCR sequences. Of the 350 to 450 genotyped donors, approximately 82% fell in the genetic ancestry cluster associated with self-reported Caucasian donors. The study aimed to test whether cataloging public T cell receptors could reveal signatures of past pathogen exposure. The study profiled the T cell repertoires of 666 subjects by immunosequencing and related them to cytomegalovirus serostatus. A separate validation cohort of 100 to 150 different subjects was used in addition to the 666-subject first cohort. High-throughput TCR immunosequencing, statistical association of individual TCRs with disease status, and machine learning were combined to predict cytomegalovirus infection status. A later analysis re-analyzed previously published TCR beta repertoires from approximately 670 donors and added high-resolution HLA genotyping to study TCR occurrence patterns. Rather than drawing on any new phenotypic data, the later analysis identified candidate immune exposures from TCR beta sequences and the way those sequences occurred across donors. In an earlier analysis of roughly 580 of the donors, high-throughput TCR beta sequencing was used to judge whether each TCR beta V gene segment behaved as functional or pseudogenic. Donor age, sex, ethnicity and CMV serostatus were compiled together with the repertoire data. Genome-wide SNP genotypes for about 65% of the 666 donors were used in a later genetic analysis, which treated that subset as a discovery cohort. All discovery cohort repertoires had been generated on a single sequencing platform. Class I and class II HLA loci were covered by the typing at four-digit resolution. The number of donors typed differed by locus, with about 629-630 for A, B, C, DRB1 and DQB1, roughly 520 for DQA1, 600 to 610 for DPA1, and about 450 for DPB1. Roughly five DR-DQ haplotypes were treated as single units for association and clustering because of strong linkage in the cohort. Among about 360 genotyped donors of the cohort, an average of 235,054 unique TCR beta nucleotide sequences were sequenced per donor, approximately 20% of them non-productive.

After removal of 8 bases from V and 0 bases from J, the junction retains 3 bases not matched to a gene. The CDR3 goes from the cysteine to the phenylalanine over 13 residues. Of all the DNA, just the CDR3 is kept, 39 bases in frame from base 1. The germline V gene provides CDR1 MDHEN and CDR2 SYDVKM. As concerns this clone: Its antigen specificity is not known. Base quality data are lacking; no much larger clone is found one base away.

The cohort consisted of 666 healthy bone marrow donors. All cohort members were sampled while nominally healthy, although unrecorded immune exposures were likely present. The donor was CMV seronegative and belonged to the group of 352 seronegative cohort members. A peripheral blood sample was provided by each donor, and peripheral blood mononuclear cells were used for TCR beta sequencing. The Qiagen DNeasy Blood Extraction Kit was used to extract genomic DNA from the blood cell samples. Libraries came from the immunoSEQ multiplex PCR assay. For the multiplex PCR, a mixture combining 60 forward primers for TCR Vbeta segments and 13 reverse primers for TCR Jbeta segments was used. The CDR3 region of rearranged TCR beta genes was amplified from genomic DNA with a multiplex PCR assay. The Illumina HiSeq System was used to sequence the amplified TCR beta libraries as 87-base-pair reads. The authors processed their data as follows. A later analysis counted tens of millions of unique TCR beta chains across the 650 to 800 repertoires, and around 9.9 million of these chains were shared by at least two donors. Raw reads were error-corrected and collapsed into unique sequences by a nearest-neighbor algorithm in which closely related sequences were merged to remove PCR and sequencing errors. Alignment of CDR3 sequences to IMGT reference sequences was used to assign V, D and J gene segments. For a sequence to be retained, a match of at least six nucleotides was required to both a V gene segment and a J gene segment. Rearrangements were called productive when the CDR3 lacked stop codons and stayed in frame with V and J; all others were non-productive. CDR3 was defined according to IMGT convention as the region running from the second conserved V-encoded cysteine to the conserved J-encoded phenylalanine. The earlier analysis of more than 450 of the donors excluded sequences that lacked an unambiguous match to a single V gene segment. In an earlier analysis of almost 600 of the donors, a V segment was called functional when productive rearrangements were above 56.7%, and segregating when the standard deviation between donors exceeded 5%. A statistical classification framework was built for diagnosing cytomegalovirus status from the catalog of TCR beta chain sequences. In a later analysis, TCR nucleotide sequences were compared against IMGT/GENE-DB human TR gene sequences so that V and J genes could be assigned. The TCRdist pipeline was used in a later analysis to assign CDR3 sequences and most-parsimonious VDJ recombination scenarios. In a later analysis, each TCR beta chain was defined by its CDR3 amino acid sequence together with its V-gene family, and reads lacking a unique V-gene family were excluded. As a way to deal with suspected cross-contamination and a sequencing artifact, a later analysis dropped roughly 620 nucleotide sequences that were highly shared and had low generation probability. For each public chain, a later analysis derived a clonal expansion index from normalized ranks of inferred template counts within each repertoire. In a later analysis, generation probabilities were computed using a VDJ recombination model fitted to out-of-frame rearrangements, and the results were checked against IGoR. Hypergeometric tests were used in a later analysis to score TCR-TCR, TCR-HLA and TCR-CMV co-occurrence, with a repertoire-size bias correction applied to the TCR pairs. To estimate false discovery rates, a later analysis permuted the HLA or CMV assignments 20 times. In a later analysis, co-occurring TCRs were grouped using DBSCAN, and TCRdist sequence similarity was added for clustering within HLA-allele-positive subsets. Co-occurrence clustering excluded repertoires with fewer than 30,000 or more than 120,000 public chains, plus five with anomalous nucleotide sharing. Here the immuneACCESS table is served through TCRdb, limited to in-frame sequences with V and J called. Missing clones are a known gap in these copies; in checked studies unresolved V genes cover under half, and the rest lacks a known reason. That table gives V, J and clone size, and the DNA gave D and trimming. The sample contains about 180,000 clones, approximately 80% of them found a single time. Under 0.6% of the sample rests with the top ten.

Results and caveats for the whole study, not just this receptor: In a later analysis, around 17,000 TCR beta sequences were associated with specific HLA alleles at a false discovery rate of 0.05. Some IMGT-functional V segments, including TRBV6-2 and TRBV6-3, could not be told apart with the 87-base-pair reads, so those segments were excluded. Correlated functional status among segregating V segments might reflect linkage disequilibrium, but an unknown experimental factor could not be ruled out. Only TCR beta chains were sequenced in this cohort, and the absence of alpha or paired-chain data limited detectable features. Several of the top co-occurrence clusters appeared to be linked to parvovirus B19, influenza, CMV and Epstein-Barr virus, according to a later analysis. A later analysis found that most CMV-associated TCR beta chains appeared HLA-restricted, with HLA associations seemingly driven largely by CMV exposure. Because some donors lacked HLA typing at each locus, the association tests relied only on the typed subset. A cluster of highly shared sequence variants was judged likely to be a technical artifact of the sequencing pipeline. The presence/absence analyses assumed that sequencing depth was roughly uniform across donors, and that assumption may not be true. The only immune exposure information available for the cohort was CMV serostatus. A further reported finding was that TCR beta sequences accurately predicted the HLA-A and HLA-B alleles for most subjects in the first cohort. Compared with equally common non-associated chains, HLA-associated TCR beta chains in a later analysis were more clonally expanded and had lower generation probabilities. In vitro tests confirmed that three of the cytomegalovirus-associated TCR beta chains recognize cytomegalovirus antigens. Because counts were too low, around 18 rarely observed V segments, including chromosome 9 orphons, were left out of the earlier analysis of 500 to 650 of the donors. According to a later genetic analysis, donors in an Asian-associated ancestry cluster had fewer N-insertions in productive TCRs than the approximately 670-donor mean. Across donors, most TCR sequences were observed very rarely, whereas some public TCRs were present in many individuals. Strong co-occurrence of HLA alleles, especially DR and DQ, made assigning TCR associations to individual alleles difficult. In the study, some 160 TCR beta chains were listed as associated with cytomegalovirus. In a later genetic analysis, a missense DCLRE1C variant was associated with V-gene and J-gene trimming of TCR beta chains, and the association was replicated in an independent cohort. In an earlier analysis of approximately 600 of the donors, most TCR beta V segments were observed in productive rearrangements about 87% or about 30% of the time, broadly matching IMGT annotations. A later analysis found that TCR association rates varied across HLA loci, with DRB1 alleles showing the most associated TCRs and HLA-C alleles the fewest. It was suggested by the authors that the approach could potentially be generalized to other disease states and immunological phenotypes. The classifier was reported to diagnose cytomegalovirus status with high specificity and sensitivity in both the original cohort and the validation cohort.

The rearranged segments are TRBV28 and TRBJ2-5; a stretch of 7 junction bases matches TRBD2. Sequenced material: PBMCs. This receptor was identified in a woman between 45 and 60 years old in good health and CMV-seronegative. DNA sequence: TGTGCCAGCGGGGAGGGGTACCAAGAGACCCAGTACTTC. Its translation is CASGEGYQETQYF.